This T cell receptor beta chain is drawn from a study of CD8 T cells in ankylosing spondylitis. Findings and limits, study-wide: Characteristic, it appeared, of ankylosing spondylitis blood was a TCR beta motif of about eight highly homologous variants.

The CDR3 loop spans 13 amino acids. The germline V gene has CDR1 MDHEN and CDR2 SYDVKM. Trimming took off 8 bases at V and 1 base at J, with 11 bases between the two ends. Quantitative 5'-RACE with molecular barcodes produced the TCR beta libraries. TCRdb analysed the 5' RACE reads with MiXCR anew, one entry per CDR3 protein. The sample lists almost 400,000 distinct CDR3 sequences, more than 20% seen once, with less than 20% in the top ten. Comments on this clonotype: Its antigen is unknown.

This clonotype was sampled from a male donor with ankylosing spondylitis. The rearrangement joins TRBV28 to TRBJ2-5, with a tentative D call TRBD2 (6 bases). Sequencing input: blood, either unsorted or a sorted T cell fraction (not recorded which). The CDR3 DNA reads TGTGCCAGCCGAATGGGAGGCCAAGAGACCCAGTACTTC. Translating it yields CASRMGGQETQYF.